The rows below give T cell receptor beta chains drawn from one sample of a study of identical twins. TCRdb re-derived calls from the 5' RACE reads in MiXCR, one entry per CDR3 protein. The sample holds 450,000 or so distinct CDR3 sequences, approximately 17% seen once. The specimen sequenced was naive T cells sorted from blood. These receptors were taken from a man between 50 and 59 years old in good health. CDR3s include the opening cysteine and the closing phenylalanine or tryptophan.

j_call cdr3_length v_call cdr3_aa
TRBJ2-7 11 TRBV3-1 CASSQAHEQYF
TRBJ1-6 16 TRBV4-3 CASSRRDRGLNSPLHF
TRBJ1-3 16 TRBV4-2 CASSRDSGQGGNTIYF
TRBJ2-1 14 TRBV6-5 CASSSGGRGNEQFF
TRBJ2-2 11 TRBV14 CATSHFGELFF
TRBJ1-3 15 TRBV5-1 CASSWGQLSGNTIYF
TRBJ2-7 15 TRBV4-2 CASSQDRVASYEQYF
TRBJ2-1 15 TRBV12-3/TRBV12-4 CASSPGLAGVYEQFF
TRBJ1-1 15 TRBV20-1 CSARDRVDINTEAFF
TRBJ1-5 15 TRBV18 CASSPNRQGAQPQHF
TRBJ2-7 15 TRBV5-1 CASSFLREGIGEQYF
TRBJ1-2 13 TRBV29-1 CSAGQRSPYGYTF
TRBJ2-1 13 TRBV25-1 CASSELHQPEQFF
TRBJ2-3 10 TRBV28 CASKLDTQYF
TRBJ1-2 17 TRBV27 CASRLSAGTGKRGGYTF
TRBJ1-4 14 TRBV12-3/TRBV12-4 CASTYSAGGEKLFF
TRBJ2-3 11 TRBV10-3 CAIGAGDTQYF
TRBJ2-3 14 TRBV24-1 CATSDLAGTDTQYF
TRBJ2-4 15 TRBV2 CASRNDGLAKNIQYF
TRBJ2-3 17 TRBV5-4 CASSPTGEPFSTDTQYF
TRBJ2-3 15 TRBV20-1 CSAVTSGSTGDTQYF
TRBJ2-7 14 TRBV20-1 CSASSSPSSYEQYF
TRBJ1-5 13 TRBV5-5 CASSLLAGSPQHF
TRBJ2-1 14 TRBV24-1 CATSYAAGDNEQFF
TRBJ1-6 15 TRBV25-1 CASSVSGTGWETLHF
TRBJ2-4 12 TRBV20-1 CSASGALDIQYF
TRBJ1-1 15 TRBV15 CATSRDLYRITEAFF
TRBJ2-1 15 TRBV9 CASSPRAYRFNEQFF
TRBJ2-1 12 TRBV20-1 CSALAGVGEQFF
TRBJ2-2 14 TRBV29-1 CSGGRQENTGELFF
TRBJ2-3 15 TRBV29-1 CSVDWGSGSQDTQYF
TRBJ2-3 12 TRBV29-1 CSVARGADTQYF
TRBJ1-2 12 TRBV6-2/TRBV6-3 CASRGTGSGYTF
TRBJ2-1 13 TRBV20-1 CSASPGPYNEQFF
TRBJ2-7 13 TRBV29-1 CSVEGQGGHEQYF
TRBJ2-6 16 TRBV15 CATSRDRWIGANVLTF
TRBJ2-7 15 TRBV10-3 CAISGGTAGAYEQYF
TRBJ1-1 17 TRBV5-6 CASSLGQTGGGTTEAFF
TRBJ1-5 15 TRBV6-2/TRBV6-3 CASTEEGQGVLPQHF
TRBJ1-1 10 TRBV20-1 CSANVGRAFF